The 27 T cell receptor beta chains below come from one sample, sequenced in a study of shared clonotypes between healthy human individuals. Terminally differentiated effector memory CD45RA+ cells were left out of the naive CD8 fraction, which was CD45RO-negative and positively selected for CCR7. Clones were read by immunoSEQ multiplex PCR, and TCRdb kept only the in-frame ones, dropping some. The table has some 2.1 million clones, less than 95% seen once; the top ten hold roughly 1%. Sequenced sample: naive CD8+ T cells sorted from blood. Receptors originate from a man aged 18 to 30 in good health.

This clone appeared a single time. This chain connects TRBV28 to TRBJ2-7, with D perhaps TRBD2 (6 bases). This CDR3 has 13 amino acids. CDR1 and CDR2 (germline): MDHEN, SYDVKM. Between the trimmed V and J ends, which lost 5 bases and 6 bases, there was a span of 14 bases. CDR3 sequence (DNA): TGTGCCAGCAGTACGCTGGACTATGCCGAGCAGTACTTC. It specifies CASSTLDYAEQYF.

CDR3 nucleotides: TGTGCCAGCAGCGTAGGGGACAGCCTGGGGGAGCAGTTCTTC. Translating it yields CASSVGDSLGEQFF. V and J are TRBV9 and TRBJ2-1; TRBD1 matches 7 bases. V was clipped by 0 bases and J by 10 bases; unmatched bases: 7. The CDR3 is 14 amino acids. The germline V gene encodes CDR1 SGDLS and CDR2 YYNGEE. The whole variable domain, remainder taken from reference TRBV9 and TRBJ2-1, is DSGVTQTPKHLITATGQRVTLRCSPRSGDLSVYWYQQSLDQGLQFLIQYYNGEERAKGNILERFSAQQFPDLHSELNLSSLELGDSALYFCASSVGDSLGEQFFGPGTRLTVL.

In regard to this clone: Other DNA sequences in this specimen translate into the identical CDR3. The chain joins TRBV27 to TRBJ2-3; D is ambiguous. This CDR3 comprises 13 residues. The germline V and J ends were trimmed by 3 bases and 0 bases, with 4 bases remaining between them. The germline gives CDR1 MNHEY, CDR2 SMNVEV (reference sequence). Written as DNA, the CDR3 is TGTGCCAGCAGTTTCTCAAGCACAGATACGCAGTATTTT. This codes for CASSFSSTDTQYF.

A note on this clone: Other DNA sequences from this sample encode an identical CDR3 as well. The J gene is TRBJ1-5, the V gene TRBV6-6; D call uncertain. Trimming stripped 3 bases from V and 0 bases from J, with 6 bases between. Germline assignment: CDR1 MNHNY and CDR2 SVGAGI (reference sequence). This CDR3 contains 14 residues. In DNA, the CDR3 is TGTGCCAGCAGTTATGTTGATAGCAATCAGCCCCAGCATTTT. It encodes CASSYVDSNQPQHF.

The chain has TRBV5-6 and TRBJ1-6; a possible D gene is TRBD1 (5 bases). V lost 5 bases, J lost 9 bases, and 15 bases lay in between. This CDR3 region has 14 residues. Per germline, CDR1 SGHDT and CDR2 YYEEEE. CDR3 residues: CASSSGEGSSPLHF. The CDR3 nucleotides read TGTGCCAGCAGTTCGGGGGAGGGCTCTTCACCCCTCCACTTT.

The CDR3 protein is CASSYRRGSTDTQYF. The CDR3 DNA reads as TGTGCCAGCAGTTACAGGAGGGGGAGCACAGATACGCAGTATTTT. The chain has TRBV6-5 and TRBJ2-3, with D perhaps TRBD1 or TRBD2 (6 bases each). This CDR3 has 15 amino acids. Per germline, CDR1 MNHEY and CDR2 SVGAGI. V was trimmed by 2 bases and J by 0 bases, leaving 9 bases between them.

The rearrangement links TRBV21-1 to TRBJ2-1; no DNA check was done on the table's D call, TRBD1. TRBV21-1 is a pseudogene. The CDR3 is made up of 15 amino acids. The CDR3 loop is CASSKESPGHNEQFF. The DNA of the CDR3 is TGTGCCAGCAGCAAAGAGTCTCCAGGGCACAATGAGCAGTTCTTC.

About this clone itself: The sample has other DNA sequences that encode this CDR3 too. The chain recombines TRBV19 with TRBJ2-7, with 9 bases lining up with TRBD1. The CDR3 contains 14 residues. Germline assignment: CDR1 LNHDA and CDR2 SQIVND (reference sequence). With V trimmed by 5 bases and J by 3 bases, 5 bases remained unmatched. CDR3 residues: CASSPAGQGYEQYF. CDR3 bases: TGTGCCAGTAGTCCAGCGGGACAGGGCTACGAGCAGTACTTC. Looking up the rest from reference TRBV19 and TRBJ2-7 gives the full variable domain: DGGITQSPKYLFRKEGQNVTLSCEQNLNHDAMYWYRQDPGQGLRLIYYSQIVNDFQKGDIAEGYSVSREKKESFPLTVTSAQKNPTAFYLCASSPAGQGYEQYFGPGTRLTVT.

This rearrangement joins TRBV2 to TRBJ1-4, with unresolved D. The V gene lost 1 base and the J gene lost 0 bases, with 9 bases spanning the gap. There are 16 residues in the CDR3. Germline CDR1 SNHLY, CDR2 FYNNEI. Here the CDR3 DNA reads TGTGCCAGCAGTGAAGAGCGGACCCCAACTAATGAAAAACTGTTTTTT. The encoded protein is CASSEERTPTNEKLFF.

CDR3 amino acids: CASSGDSLNTEAFF. In DNA, the CDR3 is TGTGCCAGCAGTGGGGACAGCCTTAACACTGAAGCTTTCTTT. The chain has TRBV25-1 and TRBJ1-1, with 7 bases matching TRBD1. CDR1 is MGHDK and CDR2 is SYGVNS in the germline V gene. The length of the CDR3 is 14 residues. Trimming at V came to 4 bases and at J to 2 bases, leaving 4 bases not matched to a gene.

This chain links TRBV5-1 with TRBJ2-1; possible D gene TRBD2, 5 bases. This CDR3 contains 13 residues. Germline loops: CDR1 SGHRS, CDR2 YFSETQ. The V and J ends lost 4 bases and 6 bases respectively, with 11 bases between them. The CDR3 is CASSGWTGNEQFF. As DNA, the CDR3 is TGCGCCAGCAGCGGATGGACTGGCAATGAGCAGTTCTTC.

With regard to this clone: Additional DNA sequences in this sample encode the identical CDR3. The chain joins TRBV5-8 to TRBJ1-1; D gene unclear. Germline CDR1 SGHTS, CDR2 YDEGEE. CDR3 size: 15 residues. The ends were cut back, 0 bases at V and 0 bases at J, with 9 bases in the middle. The DNA of the CDR3 is TGTGCCAGCAGCTTGGCTGGTAGGGTGAACACTGAAGCTTTCTTT. Its protein product is CASSLAGRVNTEAFF.

V usage is TRBV2 and J usage is TRBJ2-7; D remains ambiguous. The length of the CDR3 is 14 residues. V gave up 1 base and J gave up 2 bases, with 9 bases separating them. Germline CDR1 SNHLY, CDR2 FYNNEI. Written as DNA, the CDR3 is TGTGCCAGCAGTGAAGTGGTCAATACCTACGAGCAGTACTTC. Translation: CASSEVVNTYEQYF.

This chain connects TRBV27 to TRBJ2-4; D is perhaps TRBD2 (5 bases). The CDR3 is made up of 14 amino acids. The V gene's germline CDR1 is MNHEY and CDR2 SMNVEV (reference sequence). V gave up 5 bases and J gave up 4 bases, with 12 bases separating them. CDR3 in amino acids: CASSGSPTKNIQYF. Here the CDR3 DNA reads TGTGCCAGCAGTGGGAGCCCCACAAAAAACATTCAGTACTTC.

The V call is TRBV2, the J call TRBJ1-4, with D unclear. This CDR3 contains 15 residues. Germline-derived CDR1 and CDR2 are SNHLY and FYNNEI. The V end was cut by 8 bases, the J end by 6 bases, with 19 bases between. The CDR3 region is CASGSLGWMDEKLFF. The CDR3 nucleotides are TGTGCCAGCGGATCTCTTGGGTGGATGGATGAAAAACTGTTTTTT.

This clone is a singleton in its sample. The chain combines TRBV4-1 with TRBJ2-3; weak D call: TRBD2 (7 bases). Germline-derived CDR1 and CDR2 are MGHRA and YSYEKL. V was shortened by 1 base and J by 2 bases, with 13 bases between the two germline ends. CDR3 length: 16 residues. CDR3 DNA sequence: TGCGCCAGCAGCCAAGGATGGGGGGGGGCCACAGATACGCAGTATTTT. Encoded protein: CASSQGWGGATDTQYF.

The chain joins TRBV30 to TRBJ1-1; D not certain. The CDR3 has 14 amino acids. The germline V gene encodes CDR1 GTSNPN and CDR2 SVGIG (reference sequence). V lost 2 bases to trimming and J lost 4 bases, with 14 bases between them. As DNA, the CDR3 is TGTGCCTGGAGTAACACGGGCTCGGGCACTGAAGCTTTCTTT. Translating gives CAWSNTGSGTEAFF.

This clone was seen only once. Other DNA sequences of this sample code for an identical CDR3. V is TRBV20-1 and J is TRBJ2-1; no reliable D call. Germline CDR1 DFQATT, CDR2 SNEGSKA (reference sequence). Trimming cost V 1 base and J 9 bases, with 7 bases left between them. CDR3 size: 11 residues. The CDR3 here is CSARAVGEQFF. CDR3 DNA sequence: TGCAGTGCTAGAGCCGTGGGTGAGCAGTTCTTC.

The rearrangement joins TRBV18 to TRBJ1-4; D gene uncertain. Looked up from germline, CDR1 is KGHSH and CDR2 is LQKENI. The CDR3 spans 15 residues. Trimming stripped 3 bases from V and 0 bases from J, with 8 bases between. In DNA form, the CDR3 reads TGTGCCAGCTCACCTTACACTACAACTAATGAAAAACTGTTTTTT. This sequence encodes CASSPYTTTNEKLFF. Using reference TRBV18 and TRBJ1-4 for the parts outside the CDR3, the full variable domain is NAGVMQNPRHLVRRRGQEARLRCSPMKGHSHVYWYRQLPEEGLKFMVYLQKENIIDESGMPKERFSAEFPKEGPSILRIQQVVRGDSAAYFCASSPYTTTNEKLFFGSGTQLSVL.

V usage is TRBV15 and J usage is TRBJ1-2; D ambiguous. V was cut by 2 bases and J by 8 bases, with 18 bases left in between. This CDR3 has 15 residues. The germline CDR1 and CDR2 sequences are LNHNV and YYDKDF (reference sequence). DNA of the CDR3: TGTGCCACCAGCAGACTTCGGACTGCTTCTAGCGGCTACACCTTC. Translation gives CATSRLRTASSGYTF.

The genes are TRBV30 and TRBJ2-3; the D is unclear. From germline, CDR1 is GTSNPN and CDR2 SVGIG (reference sequence). CDR3 length: 14 amino acids. V was pared by 1 base and J by 0 bases, with 8 bases between. The CDR3 DNA sequence: TGTGCCTGGAGTGCCGTACAGAGCACAGATACGCAGTATTTT. Translation: CAWSAVQSTDTQYF. Variable domain in full (rest from reference TRBV30 and TRBJ2-3): SQTIHQWPATLVQPVGSPLSLECTVEGTSNPNLYWYRQAAGRGLQLLFYSVGIGQISSEVPQNLSASRPQDRQFILSSKKLLLSDSGFYLCAWSAVQSTDTQYFGPGTRLTVL.

The genes are TRBV28 and TRBJ2-3, with D uncertain. The length of the CDR3 is 14 residues. Germline loops: CDR1 MDHEN, CDR2 SYDVKM. Trimming stripped 4 bases from V and 5 bases from J, with 13 bases between. The CDR3 nucleotides are TGTGCCAGCAGTTCGACGACCGGCGGAGATACGCAGTATTTT. Amino acids: CASSSTTGGDTQYF.

Here the CDR3 reads CASSEGQGPYEQYF. In DNA, the CDR3 is TGTGCCAGTAGTGAGGGACAGGGCCCCTACGAGCAGTACTTC. The J gene is TRBJ2-7, the V gene TRBV19, with TRBD1 identical over 9 bases. CDR3 length equals 14 residues. Germline CDR1 is LNHDA and CDR2 is SQIVND (reference sequence). The trim removed 5 bases at V and 2 bases at J, leaving 4 bases unmatched.

The chain combines TRBV2 with TRBJ2-2; D is perhaps TRBD2 (6 bases). Looked up from germline, CDR1 is SNHLY and CDR2 is FYNNEI. The CDR3 runs 12 residues. Trimming stripped 7 bases from V and 4 bases from J, with 7 bases between. The CDR3 protein is CASMGGTGELFF. CDR3 bases: TGTGCCAGCATGGGGGGCACCGGGGAGCTGTTTTTT.

The chain combines TRBV19 with TRBJ2-1, with unresolved D. The CDR3 spans 13 residues. Germline V gene sequence: CDR1 LNHDA, CDR2 SQIVND (reference sequence). The V gene lost 8 bases and the J gene lost 4 bases, with 12 bases spanning the gap. In nucleotides, the CDR3 is TGTGCCAGTTCCCTGGGTATTTACAATGAGCAGTTCTTC. It encodes CASSLGIYNEQFF.

The chain joins TRBV9 to TRBJ2-2; TRBD1 might be the D (5 bases). The CDR3 is made up of 16 amino acids. V was trimmed by 0 bases and J by 2 bases, leaving 11 bases between them. Germline CDR1 SGDLS, CDR2 YYNGEE. This CDR3 is CASSVGVQANTGELFF. For the CDR3, the DNA is TGTGCCAGCAGCGTAGGGGTACAGGCTAACACCGGGGAGCTGTTTTTT. Together with reference TRBV9 and TRBJ2-2, the CDR3 gives the full variable domain: DSGVTQTPKHLITATGQRVTLRCSPRSGDLSVYWYQQSLDQGLQFLIQYYNGEERAKGNILERFSAQQFPDLHSELNLSSLELGDSALYFCASSVGVQANTGELFFGEGSRLTVL.

This clone was seen once. This chain connects TRBV7-6 to TRBJ1-6; tentative D call: TRBD1 (5 bases). The CDR3 runs to 19 residues. Germline V gives CDR1 SGHVS, CDR2 FNYEAQ. V dropped 5 bases and J dropped 1 base, with 21 bases sitting between them. CDR3 amino acids: CASSPRAQGMSSYNSPLHF. DNA of the CDR3: TGTGCCAGCAGCCCAAGAGCCCAGGGAATGTCGTCCTATAATTCACCCCTCCACTTT.